This T cell receptor beta chain was captured in a study of radiotherapy plus CTLA-4 blockade in lung cancer. V was clipped by 5 bases and J by 7 bases, with 12 bases between them. This CDR3 spans 12 amino acids. CDR1 is SEHNR, CDR2 FQNEAQ, per germline (reference sequence). This clone is medium-sized. Libraries were prepared by immunoSEQ multiplex PCR; TCRdb keeps only in-frame clonotypes and omits some of them. The table lists 65,000 to 95,000 clones, about nine tenths of them singletons. The chain has TRBV7-9 and TRBJ2-7; D perhaps matches TRBD2 (5 bases). The specimen comprised peripheral blood, sampled from a patient treated with radiotherapy plus ipilimumab. The receptor comes from a human donor with non-small cell lung cancer that progressed on radiotherapy plus ipilimumab. CDR3 protein: CASSPDYPEQYF. The CDR3, as DNA: TGTGCCAGCAGCCCCGACTACCCAGAGCAGTACTTC.